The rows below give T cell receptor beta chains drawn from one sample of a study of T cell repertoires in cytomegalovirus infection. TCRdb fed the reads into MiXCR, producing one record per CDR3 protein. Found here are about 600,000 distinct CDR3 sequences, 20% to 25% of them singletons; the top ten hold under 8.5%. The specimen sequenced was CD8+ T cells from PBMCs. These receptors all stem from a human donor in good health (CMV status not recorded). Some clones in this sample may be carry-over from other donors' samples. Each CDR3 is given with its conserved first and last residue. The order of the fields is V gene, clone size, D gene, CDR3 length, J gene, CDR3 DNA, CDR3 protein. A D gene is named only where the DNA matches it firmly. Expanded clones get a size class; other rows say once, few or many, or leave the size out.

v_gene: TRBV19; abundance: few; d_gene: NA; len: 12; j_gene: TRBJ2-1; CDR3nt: TGTGCCAGCCGGGACATCGGTAATGAGCAGTTCTTC; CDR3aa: CASRDIGNEQFF
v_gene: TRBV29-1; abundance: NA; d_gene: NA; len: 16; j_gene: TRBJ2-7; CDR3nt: TGCAGCGTTGAAAGCTACCCGGGCGGTGGGAGATACGAGCAGTACTTC; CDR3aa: CSVESYPGGGRYEQYF
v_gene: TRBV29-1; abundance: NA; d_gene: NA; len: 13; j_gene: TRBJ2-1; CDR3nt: TGCAGCGTTGTTTGGCGTGCAAACAATGAGCAGTTCTTC; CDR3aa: CSVVWRANNEQFF
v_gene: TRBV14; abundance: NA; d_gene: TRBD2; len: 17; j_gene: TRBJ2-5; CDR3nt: TGTGCCAGCAGCCGAGAGGGACTAGCGGGCCTCCAAGAGACCCAGTACTTC; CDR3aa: CASSREGLAGLQETQYF
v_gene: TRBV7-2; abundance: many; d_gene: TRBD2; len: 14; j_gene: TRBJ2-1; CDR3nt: TGTGCCAGCAGCTTGGGGGGGGGTTGGGATGAGCAGTTCTTC; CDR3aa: CASSLGGGWDEQFF
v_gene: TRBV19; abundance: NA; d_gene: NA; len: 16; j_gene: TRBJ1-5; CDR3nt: TGTGCCAGTAGTATATATTCTCTCGGGGGTGGACAGCCCCAGCATTTT; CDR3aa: CASSIYSLGGGQPQHF
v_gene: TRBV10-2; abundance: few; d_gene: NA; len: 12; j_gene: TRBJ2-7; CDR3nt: TGCGCCAGCCACGACACGGCCTACGAGCAGTACTTC; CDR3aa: CASHDTAYEQYF
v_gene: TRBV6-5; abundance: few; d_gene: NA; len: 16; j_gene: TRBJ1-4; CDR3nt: TGTGCCAGCAGTGCACTACAGGGAGGGGAGCGTGAAAAACTGTTTTTT; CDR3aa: CASSALQGGEREKLFF
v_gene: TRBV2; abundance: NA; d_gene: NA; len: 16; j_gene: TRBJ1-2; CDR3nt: TGTGCCAGCAGTGAAGCGGAAGTATTATGGATCTATGGCTACACCTTC; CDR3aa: CASSEAEVLWIYGYTF
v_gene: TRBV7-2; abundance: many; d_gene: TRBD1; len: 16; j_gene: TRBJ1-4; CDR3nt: TGTGCCAGCAGCTCAGTAGGGACAGGGTTGACGGAAAAACTGTTTTTT; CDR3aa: CASSSVGTGLTEKLFF
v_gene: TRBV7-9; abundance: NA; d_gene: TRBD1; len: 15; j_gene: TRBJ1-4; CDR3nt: TGTGCCAGCAGCTTTCAGACAGGGAAGCCCGAAAAACTGTTTTTT; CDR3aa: CASSFQTGKPEKLFF
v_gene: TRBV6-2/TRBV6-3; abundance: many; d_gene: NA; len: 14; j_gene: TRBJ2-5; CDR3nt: TGTGCCAGCAGTTACGCGACAGCCCAAGAGACCCAGTACTTC; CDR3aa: CASSYATAQETQYF
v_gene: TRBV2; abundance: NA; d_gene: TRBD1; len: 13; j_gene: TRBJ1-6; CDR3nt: TGTGCCAGCCCCGGGACAGGGAATTCACCCCTCCACTTT; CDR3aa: CASPGTGNSPLHF
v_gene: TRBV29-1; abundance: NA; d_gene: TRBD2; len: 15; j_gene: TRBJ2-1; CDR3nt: TGCAGCGTTATCCCGACTAGCGGGCCCTACAATGAGCAGTTCTTC; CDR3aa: CSVIPTSGPYNEQFF
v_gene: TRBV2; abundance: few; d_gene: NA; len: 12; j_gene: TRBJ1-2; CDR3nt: TGTGCCCCCGCCGGGGAGAACTATGGCTACACCTTC; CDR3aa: CAPAGENYGYTF
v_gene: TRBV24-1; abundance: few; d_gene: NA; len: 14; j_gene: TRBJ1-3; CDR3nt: TGTGCCACCAGGGCGGGACTCGCTGGAAACACCATATATTTT; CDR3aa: CATRAGLAGNTIYF